The clone carrying this T cell receptor beta chain showed up just once. CDR3 length: 13 amino acids. CDR1 SGHRS and CDR2 YFSETQ come from the germline V gene. Trimming took off 3 bases at V and 2 bases at J, with 6 bases between the two ends. The data are from a study of shared clonotypes between healthy human individuals. Into CD45RA+ naive and CD45RA-negative memory subsets, the CD4+ cells were split. Repertoires were generated with immunoSEQ multiplex PCR, while TCRdb's copy carries only in-frame clones and drops some. The sample includes about 1.1 million clones, roughly 77% of them seen just once.

This clonotype was obtained from a man younger than 30 in good health. Some clones in this sample may be carry-over from other donors' samples. This chain joins TRBV5-1 and TRBJ1-3; D might be TRBD1 (5 bases). Material for sequencing was memory CD4+ T cells from PBMCs. Noted subset: CD45RA-negative fraction. The DNA for the CDR3 is TGCGCCAGCAGCTCGACAGCTGGAAACACCATATATTTT. It encodes CASSSTAGNTIYF.